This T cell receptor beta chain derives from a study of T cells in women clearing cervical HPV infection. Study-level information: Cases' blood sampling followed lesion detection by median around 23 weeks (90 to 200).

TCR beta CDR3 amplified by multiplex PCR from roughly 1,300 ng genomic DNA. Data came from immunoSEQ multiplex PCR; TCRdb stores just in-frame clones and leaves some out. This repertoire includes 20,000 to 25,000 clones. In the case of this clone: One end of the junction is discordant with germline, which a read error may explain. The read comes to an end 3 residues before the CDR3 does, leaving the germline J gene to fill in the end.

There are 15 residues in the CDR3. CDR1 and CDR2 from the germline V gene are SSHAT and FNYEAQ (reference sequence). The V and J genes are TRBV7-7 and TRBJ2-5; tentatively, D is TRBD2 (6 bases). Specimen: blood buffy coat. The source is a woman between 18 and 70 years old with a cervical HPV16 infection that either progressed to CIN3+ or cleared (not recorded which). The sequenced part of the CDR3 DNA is TGTGCTAGCAGTTCAAGACAGTCACGGGGGGAGACC. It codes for CASSSRQSRGET. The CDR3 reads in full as CASSSRQSRGETQYF.